This note documents a single T cell receptor (beta chain) sequence. Profiled with immunoSEQ multiplex PCR; TCRdb holds only in-frame clones, not every one. Of more than 200,000 clones listed, more than 65% were seen once; the top ten hold 7.5% to 9%. This record comes from a study of blood T cell repertoires in COVID-19. Background on the study: PBMCs, B-cell-depleted T cells, or T cells provided the cDNA or gDNA that made up the material.

Germline-derived CDR1 and CDR2 are SGHTS and YDEGEE. The length of the CDR3 is 17 residues. V lost 4 bases and J 4 bases, leaving 21 bases between the germline ends. The clonotype was recovered from a woman older than 75 with acute or convalescent COVID-19. The V gene is TRBV5-8, the J gene TRBJ1-5; D is unresolved. Sequencing input: peripheral blood. This CDR3 is CASSAGVGYLINQPQHF. The CDR3 nucleotides read TGTGCCAGCAGCGCAGGCGTCGGCTACCTAATAAATCAGCCCCAGCATTTT.